These T cell receptor beta chains were read from a single sample in a study of shared clonotypes between healthy human individuals. Using immunoSEQ multiplex PCR, the repertoire was profiled, and TCRdb retains in-frame clones only, with some absent. Here the sample spans about 1.4 million clones, roughly 95% being singletons. Material for sequencing was naive CD4+ T cells sorted from blood. The receptors were gathered from a young man in good health. Each CDR3 is given with its conserved first and last residue. The D gene is left open where the match is weak. The listing skips clone size in some rows; elsewhere it reads once, few, many or a size class.

v_call: TRBV7-9
j_call: TRBJ2-7
d_call: TRBD2
clone_size: -
cdr3_aa: CASRPGGLAGDKYEQYF
cdr3_nt: TGTGCCAGCAGACCCGGGGGGCTAGCGGGAGATAAGTACGAGCAGTACTTC

v_call: TRBV28
j_call: TRBJ2-1
d_call: -
clone_size: -
cdr3_aa: CASRPPSYNEQFF
cdr3_nt: TGTGCCAGCAGACCACCCAGCTACAATGAGCAGTTCTTC

v_call: TRBV5-4
j_call: TRBJ2-1
d_call: TRBD2
clone_size: -
cdr3_aa: CASSSGLAGVDEQFF
cdr3_nt: TGTGCCAGCAGCTCTGGACTAGCGGGAGTTGATGAGCAGTTCTTC

v_call: TRBV27
j_call: TRBJ2-1
d_call: TRBD2
clone_size: -
cdr3_aa: CASSLWRTSGINEQFF
cdr3_nt: TGTGCCAGCAGTTTATGGCGGACTAGCGGGATCAATGAGCAGTTCTTC

v_call: TRBV6-1
j_call: TRBJ2-7
d_call: -
clone_size: -
cdr3_aa: CASTETGGGYYEQYF
cdr3_nt: TGTGCCAGCACCGAAACGGGCGGAGGCTACTACGAGCAGTACTTC

v_call: TRBV6-5
j_call: TRBJ2-6
d_call: -
clone_size: -
cdr3_aa: CASGRVLSGANVLTF
cdr3_nt: TGTGCCAGCGGCCGGGTATTGTCTGGGGCCAACGTCCTGACTTTC

v_call: TRBV7-2
j_call: TRBJ1-1
d_call: -
clone_size: -
cdr3_aa: CASSLGGTLEAFF
cdr3_nt: TGTGCCAGCAGCTTAGGCGGGACCCTTGAAGCTTTCTTT

v_call: TRBV29-1
j_call: TRBJ2-1
d_call: TRBD2
clone_size: -
cdr3_aa: CSVEGGGSSYNEQFF
cdr3_nt: TGCAGCGTTGAAGGCGGCGGGAGCTCCTACAATGAGCAGTTCTTC

v_call: TRBV7-6
j_call: TRBJ2-2
d_call: -
clone_size: -
cdr3_aa: CASSSMGPNTGELFF
cdr3_nt: TGTGCCAGCAGCTCGATGGGGCCGAACACCGGGGAGCTGTTTTTT

v_call: TRBV13
j_call: TRBJ2-7
d_call: -
clone_size: -
cdr3_aa: CASSLRTGTHEQYF
cdr3_nt: TGTGCCAGCAGCTTAAGAACAGGGACCCACGAGCAGTACTTC

v_call: TRBV6-1
j_call: TRBJ1-5
d_call: TRBD1
clone_size: -
cdr3_aa: CASSEARDRGYGNQPQHF
cdr3_nt: TGTGCCAGCAGTGAAGCGCGAGACAGGGGTTATGGCAATCAGCCCCAGCATTTT

v_call: TRBV4-3
j_call: TRBJ2-5
d_call: TRBD1
clone_size: -
cdr3_aa: CASSQQTGRVRETQYF
cdr3_nt: TGCGCCAGCAGCCAGCAGACAGGGAGAGTTCGAGAGACCCAGTACTTC

v_call: TRBV10-2
j_call: TRBJ1-5
d_call: -
clone_size: -
cdr3_aa: CATSEGPRNQPQHF
cdr3_nt: TGCGCCACCTCGGAAGGCCCCCGCAATCAGCCCCAGCATTTT

v_call: TRBV7-8
j_call: TRBJ2-5
d_call: -
clone_size: -
cdr3_aa: CASSLRTPQETQYF
cdr3_nt: TGTGCCAGCAGCTTACGTACCCCGCAAGAGACCCAGTACTTC

v_call: TRBV21-1
j_call: TRBJ1-2
d_call: -
clone_size: -
cdr3_aa: CASSKGGTGGGLYGYTF
cdr3_nt: TGTGCCAGCAGCAAAGGCGGCACAGGGGGCGGACTGTATGGCTACACCTTC

v_call: TRBV6-5
j_call: TRBJ2-7
d_call: TRBD2
clone_size: -
cdr3_aa: CASKEAGGFEQYF
cdr3_nt: TGTGCCAGCAAGGAGGCGGGAGGGTTCGAGCAGTACTTC

v_call: TRBV11-3
j_call: TRBJ2-3
d_call: -
clone_size: -
cdr3_aa: CASSSLGTDTQYF
cdr3_nt: TGTGCCAGCAGCTCCCTCGGGACAGATACGCAGTATTTT

v_call: TRBV6-5
j_call: TRBJ2-5
d_call: TRBD1
clone_size: once
cdr3_aa: CASSPPGGWETQYF
cdr3_nt: TGTGCCAGCAGTCCCCCAGGGGGCTGGGAGACCCAGTACTTC

v_call: TRBV5-1
j_call: TRBJ1-1
d_call: -
clone_size: -
cdr3_aa: CASSLGQANTEAFF
cdr3_nt: TGCGCCAGCAGCTTGGGACAGGCGAACACTGAAGCTTTCTTT

v_call: TRBV11-3
j_call: TRBJ2-1
d_call: -
clone_size: -
cdr3_aa: CASSLAGEASEQFF
cdr3_nt: TGTGCCAGCAGCTTAGCGGGAGAGGCAAGTGAGCAGTTCTTC

v_call: TRBV28
j_call: TRBJ1-5
d_call: -
clone_size: -
cdr3_aa: CASWGAGQPQHF
cdr3_nt: TGTGCCAGCTGGGGCGCCGGTCAGCCCCAGCATTTT

v_call: TRBV28
j_call: TRBJ1-2
d_call: TRBD1
clone_size: -
cdr3_aa: CASSSKTGGNTF
cdr3_nt: TGTGCCAGCAGTTCTAAGACAGGGGGCAACACCTTC

v_call: TRBV6-5
j_call: TRBJ2-7
d_call: -
clone_size: once
cdr3_aa: CASSYSRDEQYF
cdr3_nt: TGTGCCAGCAGTTACTCGAGGGACGAGCAGTACTTC

v_call: TRBV4-3
j_call: TRBJ2-1
d_call: -
clone_size: once
cdr3_aa: CASSQHFGLASYNEQFF
cdr3_nt: TGCGCCAGCAGCCAACACTTCGGGCTAGCGTCCTACAATGAGCAGTTCTTC

v_call: TRBV2
j_call: TRBJ1-3
d_call: -
clone_size: -
cdr3_aa: CASLDGLSGNTIYF
cdr3_nt: TGTGCCAGCTTGGACGGTCTCTCTGGAAACACCATATATTTT

v_call: TRBV7-2
j_call: TRBJ2-7
d_call: TRBD1
clone_size: -
cdr3_aa: CASSLRQTGSEQYF
cdr3_nt: TGTGCCAGCAGCTTACGACAGACAGGGTCCGAGCAGTACTTC

v_call: TRBV27
j_call: TRBJ2-7
d_call: -
clone_size: -
cdr3_aa: CASSLSGRAPYEQYF
cdr3_nt: TGTGCCAGCAGTTTATCCGGCAGGGCGCCCTACGAGCAGTACTTC

v_call: TRBV15
j_call: TRBJ1-1
d_call: -
clone_size: once
cdr3_aa: CATSRDPVQNTEAFF
cdr3_nt: TGTGCCACCAGCAGAGATCCAGTACAGAACACTGAAGCTTTCTTT

v_call: TRBV7-6
j_call: TRBJ2-1
d_call: -
clone_size: -
cdr3_aa: CASSLWQGRNEQFF
cdr3_nt: TGTGCCAGCAGCTTATGGCAGGGGAGGAATGAGCAGTTCTTC

v_call: TRBV11-2
j_call: TRBJ2-1
d_call: -
clone_size: -
cdr3_aa: CASSMGASGYNEQFF
cdr3_nt: TGTGCCAGCAGCATGGGGGCTAGCGGCTACAATGAGCAGTTCTTC

v_call: TRBV29-1
j_call: TRBJ2-1
d_call: -
clone_size: -
cdr3_aa: CSGDKLLGGNEQFF
cdr3_nt: TGCAGCGGTGATAAGCTCCTCGGAGGCAATGAGCAGTTCTTC

v_call: TRBV5-1
j_call: TRBJ2-2
d_call: -
clone_size: -
cdr3_aa: CASSLESGANTGELFF
cdr3_nt: TGCGCCAGCAGCTTGGAATCAGGAGCGAACACCGGGGAGCTGTTTTTT

v_call: TRBV5-4
j_call: TRBJ2-3
d_call: TRBD1
clone_size: -
cdr3_aa: CASSLLGQATDTQYF
cdr3_nt: TGTGCCAGCAGCTTGTTGGGACAGGCCACAGATACGCAGTATTTT

v_call: TRBV18
j_call: TRBJ2-2
d_call: TRBD2
clone_size: -
cdr3_aa: CASSPVAGDNTGELFF
cdr3_nt: TGTGCCAGCTCACCAGTAGCGGGAGATAACACCGGGGAGCTGTTTTTT

v_call: TRBV6-1
j_call: TRBJ2-7
d_call: TRBD2
clone_size: -
cdr3_aa: CASSRLARSLEQYF
cdr3_nt: TGTGCCAGCAGTCGACTAGCCAGATCGCTTGAGCAGTACTTC

v_call: TRBV11-2
j_call: TRBJ2-1
d_call: -
clone_size: -
cdr3_aa: CASRIFGRSYNEQFF
cdr3_nt: TGTGCCAGCAGGATCTTCGGCCGCTCCTACAATGAGCAGTTCTTC